This TCR beta chain comes out of a study of T cell clonotyping in hematopoietic cell transplantation. The study's findings and limits: Few recipient clonotypes overlapped donors; over 97% were de novo at given depth. Pathologically expanded recipient clonotypes increased progressively from day 30 to day 180 as diversity fell.

Repertoires were generated with immunoSEQ multiplex PCR, while TCRdb's copy carries only in-frame clones and drops some. This table has roughly 49,000 clones, just over 85% appearing once. A word on this clone: Its antigen is unknown.

The CDR3 runs to 15 residues. The germline V and J ends were trimmed by 3 bases and 4 bases, with 16 bases remaining between them. Germline V gene lookup returns CDR1 SGDLS and CDR2 YYNGEE. Time point defined: recipient sample about 28 days before transplant, after cytoreduction. The receptor was derived from a man in his sixties with biphenotypic leukemia. Some clones in this sample may be carry-over from other donors' samples. The rearrangement uses TRBV9 and TRBJ1-1; TRBD1 might be the D (5 bases). The sequenced sample was peripheral blood mononuclear cells, obtained before stem cell transplant. The CDR3 reads CASSAQGAGTTEAFF. The CDR3 coding sequence is TGTGCCAGCAGCGCCCAGGGAGCGGGGACCACTGAAGCTTTCTTT.